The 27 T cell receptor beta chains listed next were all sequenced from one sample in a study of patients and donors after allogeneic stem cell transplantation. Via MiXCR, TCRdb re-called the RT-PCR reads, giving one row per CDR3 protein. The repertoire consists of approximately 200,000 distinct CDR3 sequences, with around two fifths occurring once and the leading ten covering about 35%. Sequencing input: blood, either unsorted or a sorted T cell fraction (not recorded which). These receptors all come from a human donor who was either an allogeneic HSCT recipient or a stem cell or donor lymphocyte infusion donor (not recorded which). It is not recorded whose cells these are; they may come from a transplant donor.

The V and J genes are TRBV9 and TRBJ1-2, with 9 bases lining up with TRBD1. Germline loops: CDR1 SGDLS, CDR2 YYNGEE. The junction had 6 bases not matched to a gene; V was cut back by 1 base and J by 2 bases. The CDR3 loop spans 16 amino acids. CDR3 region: CASSVSAGQGNYGYTF. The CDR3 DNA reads TGTGCCAGCAGCGTAAGTGCAGGACAGGGGAACTATGGCTACACCTTC.

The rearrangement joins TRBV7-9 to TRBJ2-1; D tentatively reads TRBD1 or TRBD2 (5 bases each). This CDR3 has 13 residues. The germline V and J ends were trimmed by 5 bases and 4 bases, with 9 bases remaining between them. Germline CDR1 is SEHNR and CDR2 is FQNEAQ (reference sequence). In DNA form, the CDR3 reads TGTGCCAGCAGCAGGGGACCGTACAATGAGCAGTTCTTC. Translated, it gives CASSRGPYNEQFF. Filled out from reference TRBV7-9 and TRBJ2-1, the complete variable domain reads DTGVSQNPRHKITKRGQNVTFRCDPISEHNRLYWYRQTLGQGPEFLTYFQNEAQLEKSRLLSDRFSAERPKGSFSTLEIQRTEQGDSAMYLCASSRGPYNEQFFGPGTRLTVL.

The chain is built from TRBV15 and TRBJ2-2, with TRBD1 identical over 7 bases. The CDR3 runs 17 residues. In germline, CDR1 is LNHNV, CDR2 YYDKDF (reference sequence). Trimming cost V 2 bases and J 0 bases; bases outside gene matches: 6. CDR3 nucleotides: TGTGCCACCAGCAGATACAGGGGACCCTCGAACACCGGGGAGCTGTTTTTT. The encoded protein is CATSRYRGPSNTGELFF.

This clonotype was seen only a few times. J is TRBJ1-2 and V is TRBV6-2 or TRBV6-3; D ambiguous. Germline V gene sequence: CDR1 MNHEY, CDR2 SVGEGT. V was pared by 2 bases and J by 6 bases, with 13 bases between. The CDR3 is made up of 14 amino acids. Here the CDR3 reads CASSYIIRTHGYTF. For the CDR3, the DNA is TGTGCCAGCAGTTACATAATAAGGACCCATGGCTACACCTTC.

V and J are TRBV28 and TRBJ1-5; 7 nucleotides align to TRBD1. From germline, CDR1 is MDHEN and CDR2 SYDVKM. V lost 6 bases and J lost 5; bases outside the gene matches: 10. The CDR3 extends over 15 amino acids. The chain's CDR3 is CASRRDSFFDQPQHF. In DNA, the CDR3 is TGTGCCAGCAGAAGGGACAGCTTTTTTGATCAGCCCCAGCATTTT.

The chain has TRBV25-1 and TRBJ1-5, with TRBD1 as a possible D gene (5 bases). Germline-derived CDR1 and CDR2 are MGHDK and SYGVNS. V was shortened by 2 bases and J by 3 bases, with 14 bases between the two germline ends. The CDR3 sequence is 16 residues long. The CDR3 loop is CASSETGGTYNQPQHF. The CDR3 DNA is TGTGCCAGCAGTGAAACAGGAGGCACATACAATCAGCCCCAGCATTTT.

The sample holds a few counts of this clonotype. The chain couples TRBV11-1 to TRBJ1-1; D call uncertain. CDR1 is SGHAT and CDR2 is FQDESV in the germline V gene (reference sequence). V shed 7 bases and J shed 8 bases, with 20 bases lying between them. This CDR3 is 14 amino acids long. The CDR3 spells CASNISPGPPEAFF. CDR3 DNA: TGTGCCAGCAACATAAGTCCCGGGCCCCCCGAAGCTTTCTTT.

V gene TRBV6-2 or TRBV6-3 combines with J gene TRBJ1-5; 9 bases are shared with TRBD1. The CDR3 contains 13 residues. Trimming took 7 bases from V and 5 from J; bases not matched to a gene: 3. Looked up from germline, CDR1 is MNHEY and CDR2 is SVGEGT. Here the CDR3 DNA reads TGTGCCAGCAACCGGGACAGGGATCAGCCCCAGCATTTT. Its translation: CASNRDRDQPQHF.

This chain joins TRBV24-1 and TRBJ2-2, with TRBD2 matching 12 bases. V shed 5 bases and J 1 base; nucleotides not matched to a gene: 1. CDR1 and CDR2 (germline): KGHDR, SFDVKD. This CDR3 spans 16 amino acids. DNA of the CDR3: TGTGCCACCAGTGCGACTAGCGGGAGGAACACCGGGGAGCTGTTTTTT. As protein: CATSATSGRNTGELFF.

CDR3 protein: CASSQDLSSGRDNEQFF. The DNA of the CDR3 is TGCGCCAGCAGCCAAGATCTGTCTAGCGGGAGGGACAATGAGCAGTTCTTC. The chain is built from TRBV4-3 and TRBJ2-1; TRBD2 agrees at 12 bases. Germline CDR1 is LGHNA and CDR2 is YSLEER. This CDR3 comprises 17 residues. The V and J ends lost 0 bases and 5 bases, in that order; junction bases with no gene match: 5.

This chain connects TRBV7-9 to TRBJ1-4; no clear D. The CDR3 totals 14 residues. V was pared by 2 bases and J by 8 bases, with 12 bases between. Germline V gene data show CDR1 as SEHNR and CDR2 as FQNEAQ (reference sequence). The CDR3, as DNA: TGTGCCAGCAGCTTACACAATAGCAACGAAAAACTGTTTTTT. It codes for CASSLHNSNEKLFF.

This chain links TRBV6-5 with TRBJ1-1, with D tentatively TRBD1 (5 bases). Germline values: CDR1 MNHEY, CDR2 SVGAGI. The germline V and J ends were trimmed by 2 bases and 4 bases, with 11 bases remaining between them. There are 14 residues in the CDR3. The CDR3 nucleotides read TGTGCCAGCAGTTACGACAGATCGGGCACTGAAGCTTTCTTT. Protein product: CASSYDRSGTEAFF.

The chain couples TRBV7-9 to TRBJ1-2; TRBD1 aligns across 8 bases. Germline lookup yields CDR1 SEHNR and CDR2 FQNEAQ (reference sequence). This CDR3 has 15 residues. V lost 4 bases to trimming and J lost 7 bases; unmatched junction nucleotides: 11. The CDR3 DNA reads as TGTGCCAGCAGCTCAACGGACAGGGCGACGTCTGGCTACACCTTC. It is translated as CASSSTDRATSGYTF.

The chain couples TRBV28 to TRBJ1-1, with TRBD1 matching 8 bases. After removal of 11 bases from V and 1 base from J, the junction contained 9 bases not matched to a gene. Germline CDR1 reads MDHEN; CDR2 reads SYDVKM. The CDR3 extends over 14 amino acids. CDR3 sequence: CASGDRGKNTEAFF. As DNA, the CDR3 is TGTGCCTCGGGCGACAGGGGCAAGAACACTGAAGCTTTCTTT.

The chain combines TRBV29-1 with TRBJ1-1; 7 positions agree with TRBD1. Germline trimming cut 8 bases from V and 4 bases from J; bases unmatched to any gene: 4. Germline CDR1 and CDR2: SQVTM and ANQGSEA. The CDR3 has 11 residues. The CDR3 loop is CSYRDSTEAFF. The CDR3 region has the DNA TGCAGCTACCGGGACAGCACTGAAGCTTTCTTT. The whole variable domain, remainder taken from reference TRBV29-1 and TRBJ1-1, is SAVISQKPSRDICQRGTSLTIQCQVDSQVTMMFWYRQQPGQSLTLIATANQGSEATYESGFVIDKFPISRPNLTFSTLTVSNMSPEDSSIYLCSYRDSTEAFFGQGTRLTVV.

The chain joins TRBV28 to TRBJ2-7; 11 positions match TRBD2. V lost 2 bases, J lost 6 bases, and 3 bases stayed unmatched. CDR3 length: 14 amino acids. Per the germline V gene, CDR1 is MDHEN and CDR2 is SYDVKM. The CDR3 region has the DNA TGTGCCAGCAGTTTACTAGCGGGAGGAGGCGAGCAGTACTTC. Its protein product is CASSLLAGGGEQYF.

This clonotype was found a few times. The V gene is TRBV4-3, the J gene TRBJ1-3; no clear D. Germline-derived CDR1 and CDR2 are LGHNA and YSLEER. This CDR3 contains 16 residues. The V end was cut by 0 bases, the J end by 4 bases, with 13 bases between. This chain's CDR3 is CASSQDSRGSGNTIYF. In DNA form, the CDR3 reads TGCGCCAGCAGCCAAGACTCCCGGGGTTCAGGAAACACCATATATTTT.

DNA of the CDR3: TGTGCCAGCAGCGGACCTCCGGAGGACAGGGGCGACCTCATCTACGAGCAGTACTTC. Its protein product is CASSGPPEDRGDLIYEQYF. V usage is TRBV9 and J usage is TRBJ2-7, with 9 nucleotides matching TRBD1. This CDR3 is built from 19 residues. Trimming took 3 bases from V and 3 from J; bases not matched to a gene: 19. CDR1 and CDR2 from the germline V gene are SGDLS and YYNGEE.

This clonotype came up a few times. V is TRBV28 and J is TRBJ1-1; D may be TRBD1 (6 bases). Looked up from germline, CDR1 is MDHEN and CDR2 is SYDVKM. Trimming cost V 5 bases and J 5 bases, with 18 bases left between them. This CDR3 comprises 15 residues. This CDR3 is CASSQPTGLDTEAFF. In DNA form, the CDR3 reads TGTGCCAGCAGTCAGCCGACAGGTCTTGATACTGAAGCTTTCTTT. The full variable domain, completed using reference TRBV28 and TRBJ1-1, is DVKVTQSSRYLVKRTGEKVFLECVQDMDHENMFWYRQDPGLGLRLIYFSYDVKMKEKGDIPEGYSVSREKKERFSLILESASTNQTSMYLCASSQPTGLDTEAFFGQGTRLTVV.

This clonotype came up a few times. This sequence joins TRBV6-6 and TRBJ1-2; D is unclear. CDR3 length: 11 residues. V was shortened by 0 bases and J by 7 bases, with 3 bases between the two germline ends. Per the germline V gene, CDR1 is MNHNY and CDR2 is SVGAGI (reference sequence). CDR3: CASSYSVGYTF. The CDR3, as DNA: TGTGCCAGCAGTTACTCGGTTGGCTACACCTTC.

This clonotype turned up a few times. CDR3 nucleotide sequence: TGTGCCAGCGTGGCGGGACAGGGCCCGAACACTGAAGCTTTCTTT. Translation gives CASVAGQGPNTEAFF. The chain has TRBV12-3 or TRBV12-4 and TRBJ1-1; TRBD1 matches at 9 bases. This CDR3 spans 15 amino acids. V shed 8 bases, J shed 1 base, and the junction held 8 bases outside the gene matches.

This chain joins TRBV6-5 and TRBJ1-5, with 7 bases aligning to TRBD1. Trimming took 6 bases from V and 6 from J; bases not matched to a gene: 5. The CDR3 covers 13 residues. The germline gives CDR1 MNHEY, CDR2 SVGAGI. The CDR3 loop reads CASSLDRAQPQHF. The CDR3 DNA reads TGTGCCAGCAGCCTCGACAGGGCTCAGCCCCAGCATTTT.

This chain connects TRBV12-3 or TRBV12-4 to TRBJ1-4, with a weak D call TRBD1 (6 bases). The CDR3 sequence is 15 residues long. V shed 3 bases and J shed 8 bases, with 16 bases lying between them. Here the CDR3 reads CASSFGTTFGEKLFF. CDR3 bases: TGTGCCAGCAGTTTCGGGACAACATTTGGGGAAAAACTGTTTTTT.

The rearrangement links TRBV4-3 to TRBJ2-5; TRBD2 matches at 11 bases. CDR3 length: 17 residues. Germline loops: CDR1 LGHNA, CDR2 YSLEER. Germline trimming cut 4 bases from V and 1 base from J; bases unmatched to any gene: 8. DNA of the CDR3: TGCGCCAGCAGCCTAGGCGGGACTAGCGGTATCCAAGAGACCCAGTACTTC. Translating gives CASSLGGTSGIQETQYF.

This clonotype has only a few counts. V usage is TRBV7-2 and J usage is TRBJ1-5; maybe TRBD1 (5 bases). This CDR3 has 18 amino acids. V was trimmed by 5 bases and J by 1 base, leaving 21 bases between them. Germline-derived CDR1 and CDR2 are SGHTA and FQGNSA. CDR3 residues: CASSEGSQGRRSNQPQHF. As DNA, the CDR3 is TGTGCCAGCAGCGAAGGGAGTCAGGGAAGGAGGAGCAATCAGCCCCAGCATTTT. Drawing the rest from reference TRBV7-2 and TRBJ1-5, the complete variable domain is GAGVSQSPSNKVTEKGKDVELRCDPISGHTALYWYRQSLGQGLEFLIYFQGNSAPDKSGLPSDRFSAERTGGSVSTLTIQRTQQEDSAVYLCASSEGSQGRRSNQPQHFGDGTRLSIL.

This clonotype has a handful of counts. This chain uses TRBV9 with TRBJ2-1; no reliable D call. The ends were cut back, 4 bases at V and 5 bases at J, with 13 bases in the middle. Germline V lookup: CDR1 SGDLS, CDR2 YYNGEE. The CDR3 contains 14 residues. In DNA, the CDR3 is TGTGCCAGCAGCTCCCTCCCAATGGACAATGAGCAGTTCTTC. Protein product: CASSSLPMDNEQFF.

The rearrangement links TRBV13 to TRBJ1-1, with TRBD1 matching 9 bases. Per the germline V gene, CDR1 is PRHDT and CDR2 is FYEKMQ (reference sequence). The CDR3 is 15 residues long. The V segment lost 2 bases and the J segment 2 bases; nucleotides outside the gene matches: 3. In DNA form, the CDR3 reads TGTGCCAGCAGCTTACCACAGGGGGCTAACACTGAAGCTTTCTTT. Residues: CASSLPQGANTEAFF.